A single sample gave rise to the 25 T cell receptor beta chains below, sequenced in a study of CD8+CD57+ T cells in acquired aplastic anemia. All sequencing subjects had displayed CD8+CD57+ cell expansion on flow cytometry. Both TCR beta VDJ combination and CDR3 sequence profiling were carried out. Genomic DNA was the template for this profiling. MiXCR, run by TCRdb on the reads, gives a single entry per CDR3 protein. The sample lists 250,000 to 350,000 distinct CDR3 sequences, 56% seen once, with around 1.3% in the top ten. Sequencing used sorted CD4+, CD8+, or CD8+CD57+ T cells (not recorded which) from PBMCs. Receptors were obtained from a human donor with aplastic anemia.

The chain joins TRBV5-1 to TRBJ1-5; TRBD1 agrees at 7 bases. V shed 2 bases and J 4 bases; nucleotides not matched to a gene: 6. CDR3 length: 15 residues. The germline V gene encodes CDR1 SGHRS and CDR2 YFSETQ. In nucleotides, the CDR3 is TGCGCCAGCAGCTTCGGAGGGGGCGCGAATCAGCCCCAGCATTTT. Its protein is CASSFGGGANQPQHF.

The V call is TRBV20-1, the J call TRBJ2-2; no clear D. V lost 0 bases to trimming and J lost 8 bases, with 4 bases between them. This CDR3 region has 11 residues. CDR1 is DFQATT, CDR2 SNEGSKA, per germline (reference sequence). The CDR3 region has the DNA TGCAGTGCTAGAGATGCAGGGGAGCTGTTTTTT. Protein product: CSARDAGELFF.

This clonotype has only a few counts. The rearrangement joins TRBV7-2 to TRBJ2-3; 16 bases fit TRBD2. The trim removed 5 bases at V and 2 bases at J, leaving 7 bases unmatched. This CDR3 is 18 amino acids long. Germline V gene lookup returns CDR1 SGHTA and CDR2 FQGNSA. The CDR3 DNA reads TGTGCCAGCAGCCAGGGACTAGCGGGAGGGCGGGTCACAGATACGCAGTATTTT. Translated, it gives CASSQGLAGGRVTDTQYF.

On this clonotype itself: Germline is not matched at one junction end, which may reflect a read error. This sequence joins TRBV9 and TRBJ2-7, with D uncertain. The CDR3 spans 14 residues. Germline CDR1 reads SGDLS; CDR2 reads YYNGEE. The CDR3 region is CASSEGLVVYEQYF. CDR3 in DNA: TGTGCTAGCAGCGAAGGGCTAGTAGTCTACGAGCAGTACTTC.

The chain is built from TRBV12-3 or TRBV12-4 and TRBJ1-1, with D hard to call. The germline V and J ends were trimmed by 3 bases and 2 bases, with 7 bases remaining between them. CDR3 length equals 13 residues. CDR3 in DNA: TGTGCCAGCAGTTTCACCGCCAACACTGAAGCTTTCTTT. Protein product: CASSFTANTEAFF.

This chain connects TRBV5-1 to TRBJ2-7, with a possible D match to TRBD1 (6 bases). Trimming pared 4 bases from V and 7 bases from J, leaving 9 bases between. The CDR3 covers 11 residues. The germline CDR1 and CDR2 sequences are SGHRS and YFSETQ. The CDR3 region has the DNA TGCGCCAGCAGCGTTACAGGGGAGCAGTACTTC. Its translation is CASSVTGEQYF. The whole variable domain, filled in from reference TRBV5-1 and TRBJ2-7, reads KAGVTQTPRYLIKTRGQQVTLSCSPISGHRSVSWYQQTPGQGLQFLFEYFSETQRNKGNFPGRFSGRQFSNSRSEMNVSTLELGDSALYLCASSVTGEQYFGPGTRLTVT.

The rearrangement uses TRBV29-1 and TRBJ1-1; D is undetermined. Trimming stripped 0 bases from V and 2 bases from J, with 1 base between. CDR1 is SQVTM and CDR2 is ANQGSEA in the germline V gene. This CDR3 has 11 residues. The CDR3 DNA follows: TGCAGCGTTGAAGACAACACTGAAGCTTTCTTT. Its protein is CSVEDNTEAFF.

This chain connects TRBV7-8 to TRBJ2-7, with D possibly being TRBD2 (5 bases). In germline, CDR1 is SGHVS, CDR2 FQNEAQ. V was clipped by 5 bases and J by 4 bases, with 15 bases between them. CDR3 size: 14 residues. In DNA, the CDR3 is TGTGCCAGCAGCCACTCGAGGGTGGGTTACGAGCAGTACTTC. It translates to CASSHSRVGYEQYF.

Here the CDR3 DNA reads TGCGCCACCTCTCGATGGGCAGGAACTTACGAGCAGTACTTC. It encodes CATSRWAGTYEQYF. The gene calls are TRBV10-1 and TRBJ2-7; D uncertain. The germline CDR1 and CDR2 sequences are WNHNN and SYGVQD (reference sequence). CDR3 length: 14 amino acids. Trimming took 10 bases from V and 4 from J, leaving 20 bases between them.

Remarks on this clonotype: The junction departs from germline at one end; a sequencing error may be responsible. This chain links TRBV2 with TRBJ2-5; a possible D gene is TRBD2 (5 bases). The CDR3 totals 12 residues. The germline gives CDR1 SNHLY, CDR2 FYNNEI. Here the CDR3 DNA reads TGTGCCAGCAGTGATCGGGGAGAGACGCAGTACTTC. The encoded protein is CASSDRGETQYF.

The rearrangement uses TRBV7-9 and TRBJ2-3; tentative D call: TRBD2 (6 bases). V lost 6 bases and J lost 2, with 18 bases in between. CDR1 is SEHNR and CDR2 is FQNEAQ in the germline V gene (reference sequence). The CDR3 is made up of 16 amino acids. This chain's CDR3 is CASSGRSRDLTDTQYF. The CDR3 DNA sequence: TGTGCCAGCAGTGGTCGCTCGCGGGACCTCACAGATACGCAGTATTTT.

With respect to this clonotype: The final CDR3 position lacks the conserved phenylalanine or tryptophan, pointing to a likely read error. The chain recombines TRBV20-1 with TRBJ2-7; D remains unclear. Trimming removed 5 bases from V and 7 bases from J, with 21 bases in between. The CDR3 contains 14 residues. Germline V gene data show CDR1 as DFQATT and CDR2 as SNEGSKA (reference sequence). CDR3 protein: CSASETLVVYEQYC. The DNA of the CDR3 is TGCAGTGCTTCTGAGACCCTCGTCGTTTATGAGCAGTACTGC.

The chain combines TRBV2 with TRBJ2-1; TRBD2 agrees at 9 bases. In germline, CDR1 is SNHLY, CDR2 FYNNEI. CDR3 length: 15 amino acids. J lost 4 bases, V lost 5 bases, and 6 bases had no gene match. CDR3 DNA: TGTGCCAGCAGTACCCCGACTAGCGGATACAATGAGCAGTTCTTC. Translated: CASSTPTSGYNEQFF.

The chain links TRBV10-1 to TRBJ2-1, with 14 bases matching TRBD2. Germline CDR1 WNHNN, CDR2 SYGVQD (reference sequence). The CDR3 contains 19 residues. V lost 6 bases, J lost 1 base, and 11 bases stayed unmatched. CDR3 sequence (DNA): TGCGCCAGCAGAGCGGAGGGACTAGCGGGAGAAATATCCTACAATGAGCAGTTCTTC. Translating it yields CASRAEGLAGEISYNEQFF.

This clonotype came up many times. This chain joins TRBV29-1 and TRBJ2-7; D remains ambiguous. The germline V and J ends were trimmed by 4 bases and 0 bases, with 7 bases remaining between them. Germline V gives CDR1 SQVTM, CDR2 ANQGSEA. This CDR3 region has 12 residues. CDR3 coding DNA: TGCAGCGTTGTTCTCAGCTCCTACGAGCAGTACTTC. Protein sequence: CSVVLSSYEQYF.

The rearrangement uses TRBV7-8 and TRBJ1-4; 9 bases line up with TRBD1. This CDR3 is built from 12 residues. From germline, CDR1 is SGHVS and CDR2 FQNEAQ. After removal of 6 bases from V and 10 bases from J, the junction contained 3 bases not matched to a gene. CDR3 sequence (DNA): TGTGCCAGCAGATCGACAGGGGGAAAACTGTTTTTT. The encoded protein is CASRSTGGKLFF.

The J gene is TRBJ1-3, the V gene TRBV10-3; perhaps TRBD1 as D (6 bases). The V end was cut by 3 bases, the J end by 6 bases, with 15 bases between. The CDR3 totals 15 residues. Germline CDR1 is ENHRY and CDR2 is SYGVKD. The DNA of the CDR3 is TGTGCCATCAGTGACCCGGGGGGGCAAGTAAACACCATATATTTT. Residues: CAISDPGGQVNTIYF.

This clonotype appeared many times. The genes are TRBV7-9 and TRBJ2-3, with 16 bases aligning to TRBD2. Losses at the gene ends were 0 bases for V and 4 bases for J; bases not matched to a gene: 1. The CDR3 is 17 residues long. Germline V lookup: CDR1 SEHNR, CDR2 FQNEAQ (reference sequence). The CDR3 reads CASSLAGTSGRADTQYF. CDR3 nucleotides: TGTGCCAGCAGCTTAGCGGGGACTAGCGGGAGGGCAGATACGCAGTATTTT. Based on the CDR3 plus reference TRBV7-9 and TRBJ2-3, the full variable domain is DTGVSQNPRHKITKRGQNVTFRCDPISEHNRLYWYRQTLGQGPEFLTYFQNEAQLEKSRLLSDRFSAERPKGSFSTLEIQRTEQGDSAMYLCASSLAGTSGRADTQYFGPGTRLTVL.

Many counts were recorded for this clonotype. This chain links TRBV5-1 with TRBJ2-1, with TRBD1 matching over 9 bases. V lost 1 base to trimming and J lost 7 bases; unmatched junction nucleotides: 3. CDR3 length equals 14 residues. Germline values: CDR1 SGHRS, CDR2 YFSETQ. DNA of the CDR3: TGCGCCAGCAGCTTGCTACAGGGGGCTAATGAGCAGTTCTTC. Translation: CASSLLQGANEQFF. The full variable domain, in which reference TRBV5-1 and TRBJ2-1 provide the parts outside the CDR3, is KAGVTQTPRYLIKTRGQQVTLSCSPISGHRSVSWYQQTPGQGLQFLFEYFSETQRNKGNFPGRFSGRQFSNSRSEMNVSTLELGDSALYLCASSLLQGANEQFFGPGTRLTVL.

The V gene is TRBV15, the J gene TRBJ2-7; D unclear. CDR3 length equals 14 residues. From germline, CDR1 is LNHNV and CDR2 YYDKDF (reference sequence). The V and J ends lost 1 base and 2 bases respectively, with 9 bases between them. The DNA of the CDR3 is TGTGCCACCAGCAGAGGAAACGGACCCTACGAGCAGTACTTC. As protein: CATSRGNGPYEQYF.

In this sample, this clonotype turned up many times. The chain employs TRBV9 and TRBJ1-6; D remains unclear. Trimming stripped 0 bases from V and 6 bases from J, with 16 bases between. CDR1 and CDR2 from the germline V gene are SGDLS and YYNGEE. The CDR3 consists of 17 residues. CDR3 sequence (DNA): TGTGCCAGCAGCGTAGGGTTGGGGATCTCGGGTAATTCACCCCTCCACTTT. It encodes CASSVGLGISGNSPLHF.

CDR3 in DNA: TGTGCCTCAAGAGCGGGAGGGACTAGGGAGACCCAGTACTTC. It is translated as CASRAGGTRETQYF. This chain uses TRBV19 with TRBJ2-5; 10 bases are a match to TRBD2. The ends lost 11 bases at V and 5 bases at J; junction bases unmatched: 11. This CDR3 is 14 amino acids long. Germline assignment: CDR1 LNHDA and CDR2 SQIVND (reference sequence).

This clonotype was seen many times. As DNA, the CDR3 is TGCAGTGCTAGAAGCGGGAGTGTCTCAGATACGCAGTATTTT. Amino acids: CSARSGSVSDTQYF. The chain has TRBV20-1 and TRBJ2-3, with 8 bases matching TRBD2. Trimming cost V 2 bases and J 4 bases; bases outside gene matches: 5. The CDR3 has 14 residues. The germline gives CDR1 DFQATT, CDR2 SNEGSKA (reference sequence).

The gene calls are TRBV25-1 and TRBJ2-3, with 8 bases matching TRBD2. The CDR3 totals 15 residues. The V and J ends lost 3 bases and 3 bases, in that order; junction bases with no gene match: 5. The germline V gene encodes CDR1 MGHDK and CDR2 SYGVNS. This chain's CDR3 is CASSDDERGTDTQYF. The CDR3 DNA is TGTGCCAGCAGTGATGATGAGCGGGGGACAGATACGCAGTATTTT.

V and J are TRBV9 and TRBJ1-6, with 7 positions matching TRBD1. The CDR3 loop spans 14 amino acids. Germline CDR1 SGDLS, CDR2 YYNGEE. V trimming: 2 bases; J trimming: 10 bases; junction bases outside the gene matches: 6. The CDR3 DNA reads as TGTGCCAGCAGCGTGGGGGACAGTAAATCACCCCTCCACTTT. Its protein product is CASSVGDSKSPLHF.